The table lists the clone carrying this T cell receptor beta chain with many counts. The antigen is not known. The record originates from a study of T cells in Graves' hyperthyroidism and ophthalmopathy. Study observations and caveats: Prediction of ophthalmopathy progression came a median roughly 6.7 months pre-onset.

RNA transcripts provided the source from which TCR beta CDR3 regions were amplified. Initially, a first-round RT-PCR of the TCR CDR3 employed the HTBI primer set. From the multiplex PCR reads, TCRdb called clonotypes with MiXCR, one entry per CDR3 protein. The sample lists about 330,000 distinct CDR3 sequences, roughly 13% seen once, with almost 35% in the top ten. CDR3 length: 19 residues. The germline CDR1 and CDR2 sequences are DFQATT and SNEGSKA (reference sequence). Unmatched junction bases numbered 15, after V lost 0 bases and J lost 4 bases. The sequence came from a woman in her thirties or forties with Graves' ophthalmopathy. Sequenced material: blood. V and J are TRBV20-1 and TRBJ2-3; 11 bases match TRBD2. CDR3 coding DNA: TGCAGTGCTAGAGATTGGCTAGCGGGGGGCGACAGGTCAGCAGATACGCAGTATTTT. Protein product: CSARDWLAGGDRSADTQYF.